This is a list of T cell receptor beta chains from one sample in a study of T cells in Graves' hyperthyroidism and ophthalmopathy. TCRdb re-called the multiplex PCR reads through MiXCR, storing one row per CDR3 protein. The table shows 350,000 or so distinct CDR3 sequences, with roughly 15% occurring only once. The specimen was blood. These TCRs come from a woman aged 25 to 39 with Graves' hyperthyroidism that later progressed to Graves' ophthalmopathy. The conserved cysteine and the conserved F or W are not part of the CDR3 here. A D gene is named only where the DNA matches it firmly.

j_call	v_call	d_call	cdr3_length	cdr3_aa
TRBJ1-5	TRBV7-9	.	10	ASSSWDQPQH
TRBJ1-5	TRBV28	.	18	ASSLPQSEQGFYSNQPQH
TRBJ2-2	TRBV18	.	11	ASSPPQAGELF
TRBJ2-7	TRBV30	.	10	AWSGRRCEQY
TRBJ2-3	TRBV30	.	10	AGGTSTDTQY
TRBJ1-1	TRBV18	TRBD1	13	ASSPRTGEGTEAF
TRBJ2-7	TRBV6-1	TRBD2	12	ASRSPGLGYEQY
TRBJ2-7	TRBV6-1	.	13	ASSEDPDTSYEQY
TRBJ2-7	TRBV20-1	.	13	SARDIGRGSYEQY
TRBJ1-2	TRBV4-1	.	13	ASSQEPGENYGYT
TRBJ2-5	TRBV18	.	12	ASSRESVQETQY
TRBJ2-3	TRBV6-1	TRBD2	14	ASTERFSGMTDTQY
TRBJ1-2	TRBV20-1	TRBD1	11	SASDRGNYGYT
TRBJ1-3	TRBV20-1	.	12	SARSPDGGNTIY
TRBJ2-1	TRBV11-1	TRBD2	17	ASSVWGLAGGSSYNEQF
TRBJ1-5	TRBV6-1	.	13	ASSERFRSNQPQH
TRBJ2-7	TRBV2	TRBD1	12	ASSDLGQAYEQY
TRBJ1-6	TRBV19	TRBD1	14	ASKGQPSSYNSPLH